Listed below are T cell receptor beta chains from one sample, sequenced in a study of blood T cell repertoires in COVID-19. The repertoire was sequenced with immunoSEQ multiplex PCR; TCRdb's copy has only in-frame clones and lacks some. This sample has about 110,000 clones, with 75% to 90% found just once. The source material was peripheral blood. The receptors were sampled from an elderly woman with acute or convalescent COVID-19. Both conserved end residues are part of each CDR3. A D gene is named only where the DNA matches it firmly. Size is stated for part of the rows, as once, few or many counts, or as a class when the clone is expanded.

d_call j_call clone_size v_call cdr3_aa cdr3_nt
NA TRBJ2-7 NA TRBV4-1 CASSQQTGSYEQYF TGCGCCAGCAGCCAGCAGACAGGATCCTACGAGCAGTACTTC
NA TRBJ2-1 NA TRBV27 CASSADGSSYNEQFF TGTGCCAGCAGTGCGGACGGGAGCTCCTACAATGAGCAGTTCTTC
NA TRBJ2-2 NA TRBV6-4 CASQLQGNTGELFF TGTGCCAGCCAGCTACAGGGGAACACCGGGGAGCTGTTTTTT
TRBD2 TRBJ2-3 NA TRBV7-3 CASSPSWRGGTDTQYF TGTGCCAGCAGCCCAAGTTGGCGGGGGGGCACAGATACGCAGTATTTT
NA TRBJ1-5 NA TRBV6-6 CASSSPGLNQPQHF TGTGCCAGCAGTTCCCCAGGGCTGAATCAGCCCCAGCATTTT
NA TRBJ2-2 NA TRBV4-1 CASSQFGFPNTGELFF TGCGCCAGCAGCCAATTCGGGTTTCCCAACACCGGGGAGCTGTTTTTT
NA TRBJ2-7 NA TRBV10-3 CAISVGRSSYEQYF TGTGCCATCAGTGTGGGCAGGTCTTCCTACGAGCAGTACTTC
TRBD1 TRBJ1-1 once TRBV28 CASRENRGGTEAFF TGTGCCAGCAGGGAAAACAGGGGAGGCACTGAAGCTTTCTTT
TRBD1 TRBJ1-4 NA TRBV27 CASREDRGLANEKLFF TGTGCCAGCAGGGAAGACAGGGGATTAGCTAATGAAAAACTGTTTTTT
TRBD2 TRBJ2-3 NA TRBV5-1 CASSLELAGGFPDTQYF TGCGCCAGCAGCTTGGAGCTAGCGGGGGGTTTTCCAGATACGCAGTATTTT
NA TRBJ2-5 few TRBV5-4 CASTQGGAGETQYF TGTGCCAGCACCCAAGGGGGGGCCGGGGAGACCCAGTACTTC
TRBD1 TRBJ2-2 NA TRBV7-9 CASSQTGQMNTGELFF TGTGCCAGCAGTCAAACGGGACAGATGAACACCGGGGAGCTGTTTTTT
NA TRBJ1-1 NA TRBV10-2 CASSDSRNTEAFF TGCGCCAGCAGTGACAGTCGGAACACTGAAGCTTTCTTT
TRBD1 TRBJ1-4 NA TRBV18 CASSSTGVGTNEKLFF TGTGCCAGCTCGTCCACAGGGGTCGGAACTAATGAAAAACTGTTTTTT
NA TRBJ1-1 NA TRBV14 CASSPTGTVAEAFF TGTGCCAGCAGTCCCACAGGGACGGTCGCTGAAGCTTTCTTT
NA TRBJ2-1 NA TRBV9 CASSVGSTGYNEQFF TGTGCCAGCAGCGTAGGGTCGACAGGTTACAATGAGCAGTTCTTC
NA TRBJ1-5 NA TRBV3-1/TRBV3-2 CASSPRAGRQPQHF TGTGCCAGCAGCCCTCGCGCAGGGAGGCAGCCCCAGCATTTT